The 31 T cell receptor beta chains listed next were all sequenced from one sample in a study of Ad26.COV2.S vaccination and SARS-CoV-2 variants. Sample treatment: around 19 received Ad26.COV2.S at low or high dose, single or two shots; several received placebo; per-sample allocation not given. Sampling occurred on day 63 after the first vaccine or placebo injection. TCRdb's table, derived via immunoSEQ multiplex PCR, lists solely in-frame clones and lacks some. The sample has 350,000 to 400,000 clones; around nine tenths are singletons. This specimen was peripheral blood, taken in a trial of Ad26.COV2.S vaccine versus placebo. These receptors were collected from a person between 18 and 65 years old who received the Ad26.COV2.S COVID-19 vaccine or a placebo.

The rearrangement joins TRBV27 to TRBJ2-1; tentatively, D is TRBD2 (6 bases). This CDR3 is built from 14 residues. Germline V gene lookup returns CDR1 MNHEY and CDR2 SMNVEV (reference sequence). Trimming cost V 5 bases and J 10 bases, with 18 bases left between them. CDR3 DNA sequence: TGTGCCAGCAGTCAAAAGGTGTTTAGCGGAGAGCAGTTCTTC. Residues: CASSQKVFSGEQFF.

This clone was seen more than once but under ten times. The chain's CDR3 is CASSPVGPNTGELFF. Here the CDR3 DNA reads TGCGCCAGCAGCCCGGTGGGACCCAACACCGGGGAGCTGTTTTTT. The chain is built from TRBV4-1 and TRBJ2-2; D might be TRBD1 or TRBD2, each matching 5 bases. Germline loops: CDR1 MGHRA, CDR2 YSYEKL. The CDR3 sequence is 15 residues long. V lost 4 bases and J lost 2, with 11 bases in between.

The chain carries TRBV6-4 and TRBJ1-1; 7 bases match TRBD1. This CDR3 is built from 14 residues. Germline V gene lookup returns CDR1 MRHNA and CDR2 SNTAGT. With V trimmed by 6 bases and J by 3 bases, 7 bases remained unmatched. For the CDR3, the DNA is TGTGCCAGCAGCCCACAGGGGTGGTACACTGAAGCTTTCTTT. Residues: CASSPQGWYTEAFF.

This clone was observed a single time. CDR3 loop: CARATPDRLFVSFSNQPQHF. The CDR3 DNA is TGTGCCAGAGCGACCCCCGACAGGCTCTTCGTGAGTTTTAGCAATCAGCCCCAGCATTTT. The rearrangement links TRBV3-1 (or the pseudogene TRBV3-2) to TRBJ1-5, with D possibly TRBD1 on 6 matching bases. Germline V CDR1 and CDR2: LGHDT, YNNKEL (reference sequence). Trimming shortened V by 9 bases and J by 0 bases, and 30 bases separated the two germline ends. CDR3 length: 20 residues.

V usage is TRBV9 and J usage is TRBJ1-6; D might be TRBD1 (5 bases). The V and J ends lost 4 bases and 8 bases respectively, with 19 bases between them. Germline values: CDR1 SGDLS, CDR2 YYNGEE. The CDR3 covers 16 residues. CDR3 in DNA: TGTGCCAGCAGCCCTGGATTGGGCAGAGGGGATTCACCCCTCCACTTT. It specifies CASSPGLGRGDSPLHF. Full variable domain (remainder filled in from reference TRBV9 and TRBJ1-6): DSGVTQTPKHLITATGQRVTLRCSPRSGDLSVYWYQQSLDQGLQFLIQYYNGEERAKGNILERFSAQQFPDLHSELNLSSLELGDSALYFCASSPGLGRGDSPLHFGNGTRLTVT.

CDR3 in amino acids: CASSSGQGRDGANVLTF. The CDR3 coding sequence is TGTGCCAGCAGCTCCGGACAGGGGCGGGATGGGGCCAACGTCCTGACTTTC. The V call is TRBV7-9, the J call TRBJ2-6; 9 bases fit TRBD1. Unmatched junction bases numbered 7, after V lost 4 bases and J lost 3 bases. The CDR3 is made up of 17 amino acids. CDR1 and CDR2 (germline): SEHNR, FQNEAQ (reference sequence).

The table lists this clone with a count of one. The chain recombines TRBV11-2 with TRBJ1-1; D perhaps matches TRBD1 (6 bases). CDR3 length: 14 residues. The V gene lost 1 base and the J gene lost 2 bases, with 8 bases spanning the gap. Germline values: CDR1 SGHAT, CDR2 FQNNGV. The CDR3 DNA reads as TGTGCCAGCAGCTTAGTCGGGGGCAACACTGAAGCTTTCTTT. Amino acids: CASSLVGGNTEAFF.

This chain joins TRBV4-1 and TRBJ2-7; tentatively, D is TRBD1 (6 bases). Germline V CDR1 and CDR2: MGHRA, YSYEKL. The CDR3 totals 14 residues. V lost 0 bases, J lost 2 bases, and 8 bases lay in between. This chain's CDR3 is CASSQDRGTYEQYF. Here the CDR3 DNA reads TGCGCCAGCAGCCAAGACAGGGGAACCTACGAGCAGTACTTC.

The rearrangement joins TRBV6-1 to TRBJ2-2; 7 bases are a match to TRBD2. The CDR3 runs 16 residues. Trimming took 3 bases from V and 4 from J; bases not matched to a gene: 8. Germline V CDR1 and CDR2: MNHNS, SASEGT. The CDR3, as DNA: TGTGCCAGCAGTGACTTGGGACTACAAATCACCGGGGAGCTGTTTTTT. The encoded protein is CASSDLGLQITGELFF.

The chain links TRBV3-1 (or the pseudogene TRBV3-2) to TRBJ2-7; 7 bases fit TRBD2. The CDR3 spans 14 residues. The germline V gene has CDR1 LGHDT and CDR2 YNNKEL (reference sequence). The trim removed 4 bases at V and 9 bases at J, leaving 12 bases unmatched. The CDR3 loop reads CASSLGRFQGWQYF. The CDR3 DNA is TGTGCCAGCAGCCTCGGGAGGTTTCAAGGGTGGCAGTACTTC.

The CDR3 protein is CASTLNTGELFF. The CDR3 DNA reads as TGTGCCAGCACCCTGAACACCGGGGAGCTGTTTTTT. The chain is built from TRBV12-3 or TRBV12-4 and TRBJ2-2; D unclear. The CDR3 is 12 amino acids. The V end was cut by 7 bases, the J end by 1 base, with 4 bases between.

The rearrangement uses TRBV7-9 and TRBJ2-4; TRBD2 is a possible D gene (6 bases). The CDR3 covers 19 residues. V lost 5 bases and J lost 0, with 23 bases in between. From germline, CDR1 is SEHNR and CDR2 FQNEAQ (reference sequence). DNA of the CDR3: TGTGCCAGCAGCCCTACTAGCCTAAGGACACCGATAGCCAAAAACATTCAGTACTTC. The encoded protein is CASSPTSLRTPIAKNIQYF.

This clone occurred a few times. The chain has TRBV7-3 and TRBJ2-7; TRBD2 might be the D (5 bases). The germline gives CDR1 SGHTA, CDR2 FQGTGA. Trimming stripped 1 base from V and 0 bases from J, with 19 bases between. The CDR3 consists of 18 residues. Written as DNA, the CDR3 is TGTGCCAGCAGCTTAAATGGAGGCAGTTACAAAACCTCCTACGAGCAGTACTTC. Protein: CASSLNGGSYKTSYEQYF.

V is TRBV5-1 and J is TRBJ2-6; possibly TRBD1 for D (6 bases). Germline V gene sequence: CDR1 SGHRS, CDR2 YFSETQ. This CDR3 has 17 residues. Trimming took off 2 bases at V and 0 bases at J, with 12 bases between the two ends. Here the CDR3 DNA reads TGCGCCAGCAGCTTAGAAATAGGGGGCTCTGGGGCCAACGTCCTGACTTTC. This codes for CASSLEIGGSGANVLTF.

The chain combines TRBV6-5 with TRBJ2-7, with D possibly matching TRBD1 (5 bases). The CDR3 sequence is 14 residues long. CDR1 MNHEY and CDR2 SVGAGI come from the germline V gene. Trimming took off 4 bases at V and 2 bases at J, with 12 bases between the two ends. In DNA form, the CDR3 reads TGTGCCAGCAGTTTGGGGCAGGATACCTACGAGCAGTACTTC. This sequence encodes CASSLGQDTYEQYF.

The rearrangement links TRBV24-1 to TRBJ2-1; D remains ambiguous. Trimming removed 3 bases from V and 8 bases from J, with 10 bases in between. This CDR3 is built from 13 residues. The germline V gene encodes CDR1 KGHDR and CDR2 SFDVKD. The CDR3 protein is CATSDHGSDEQFF. CDR3 nucleotides: TGTGCCACCAGTGATCACGGAAGCGATGAGCAGTTCTTC.

This rearrangement joins TRBV27 to TRBJ2-7; 13 bases map to TRBD2. Germline V CDR1 and CDR2: MNHEY, SMNVEV (reference sequence). The CDR3 has 17 amino acids. V gave up 10 bases and J gave up 6 bases; unmatched junction bases: 18. The CDR3 coding sequence is TGTGCCACCAGCCCGACAACAGGACTAGCGGGAGTAGTCGAGCAGTACTTC. This encodes CATSPTTGLAGVVEQYF.

Only one count was recorded for this clone. The V gene is TRBV9, the J gene TRBJ2-2; D not resolved. V gave up 0 bases and J gave up 9 bases, with 12 bases separating them. The CDR3 has 14 residues. Germline CDR1 is SGDLS and CDR2 is YYNGEE. CDR3 region: CASSVGGPPRELFF. The CDR3 DNA reads as TGTGCCAGCAGCGTAGGAGGCCCTCCCCGGGAGCTGTTTTTT. Together with reference TRBV9 and TRBJ2-2, the CDR3 gives the full variable domain: DSGVTQTPKHLITATGQRVTLRCSPRSGDLSVYWYQQSLDQGLQFLIQYYNGEERAKGNILERFSAQQFPDLHSELNLSSLELGDSALYFCASSVGGPPRELFFGEGSRLTVL.

The J gene is TRBJ1-1, the V gene TRBV3-1 (or the pseudogene TRBV3-2), with D unclear. The CDR3 runs to 14 residues. Trimming left V 0 bases short and J 2 bases short, with 7 bases between. Germline V gene sequence: CDR1 LGHDT, CDR2 YNNKEL (reference sequence). CDR3 sequence: CASSQDPANTEAFF. CDR3 DNA sequence: TGTGCCAGCAGCCAAGATCCAGCTAACACTGAAGCTTTCTTT.

This clone was counted a single time. The CDR3 DNA reads TGTGCCAGTCGGGTTCAGGGTAGCAATCAGCCCCAGCATTTT. Amino acids: CASRVQGSNQPQHF. The chain combines TRBV19 with TRBJ1-5; D may be TRBD1 (5 bases). With 8 bases removed from V and 0 bases from J, the gap between germline ends came to 11 bases. Germline lookup yields CDR1 LNHDA and CDR2 SQIVND (reference sequence). CDR3 size: 14 residues.

The chain couples TRBV23-1 to TRBJ2-3; the D is unclear. TRBV23-1 is given ORF status, its function remaining uncertain. The CDR3 spans 18 residues. V was shortened by 0 bases and J by 1 base, with 17 bases between the two germline ends. Here the CDR3 reads CASSQSIGEAGCTDTQYF. Here the CDR3 DNA reads TGCGCCAGCAGTCAATCGATTGGAGAGGCAGGATGCACAGATACGCAGTATTTT.

Of note for this clone: This same CDR3 is encoded by further DNA sequences in the sample. The chain employs TRBV5-1 and TRBJ2-2, with 7 bases that match TRBD1. The CDR3 length is 17 residues. The V and J ends lost 4 bases and 0 bases, in that order; junction bases with no gene match: 9. Germline V lookup: CDR1 SGHRS, CDR2 YFSETQ. CDR3 loop: CASSPRSRGTNTGELFF. The CDR3 DNA reads as TGCGCCAGCAGCCCAAGATCCAGGGGGACGAACACCGGGGAGCTGTTTTTT.

The J gene is TRBJ2-3, the V gene TRBV6-5; D not certain. The CDR3 is 11 amino acids. Trimming took 11 bases from V and 0 from J, leaving 6 bases between them. Per the germline V gene, CDR1 is MNHEY and CDR2 is SVGAGI. The CDR3 loop is CARSSTDTQYF. The CDR3 nucleotides are TGTGCCCGTTCGAGCACAGATACGCAGTATTTT.

This clone has a single count. The rearrangement joins TRBV3-1 (or the pseudogene TRBV3-2) to TRBJ1-2; D call uncertain. The CDR3 has 13 residues. Germline V gene data show CDR1 as LGHDT and CDR2 as YNNKEL (reference sequence). Trimming left V 1 base short and J 8 bases short, with 11 bases between. In DNA form, the CDR3 reads TGTGCCAGCAGCCAAGGCAGGTCCGACGGCTACACCTTC. As protein: CASSQGRSDGYTF.

The chain recombines TRBV6-5 with TRBJ1-2; TRBD1 matches 11 bases. This CDR3 region has 13 residues. J lost 7 bases, V lost 5 bases, and 3 bases had no gene match. The germline gives CDR1 MNHEY, CDR2 SVGAGI. The CDR3: CASSRDRGGGYTF. CDR3 in DNA: TGTGCCAGCAGTCGGGACAGGGGGGGTGGCTACACCTTC.

In DNA, the CDR3 is TGCGCCAGCAGCCCGGGACAGGGGGCGTCCGAGCAGTACTTC. Translated, it gives CASSPGQGASEQYF. This sequence joins TRBV5-1 and TRBJ2-7, with 12 nucleotides matching TRBD1. This CDR3 is 14 amino acids long. V shed 4 bases and J 6 bases; nucleotides not matched to a gene: 5. From germline, CDR1 is SGHRS and CDR2 YFSETQ.

The genes are TRBV27 and TRBJ2-2; 11 nucleotides match TRBD1. Germline V gives CDR1 MNHEY, CDR2 SMNVEV (reference sequence). V was pared by 5 bases and J by 4 bases, with 3 bases of the junction left unmatched. This CDR3 has 15 residues. The CDR3 sequence: CASSPGQGGTGELFF. CDR3 nucleotides: TGTGCCAGCAGTCCGGGACAGGGGGGCACCGGGGAGCTGTTTTTT.

V gene TRBV10-3 combines with J gene TRBJ1-5, with a tentative D call TRBD1 (5 bases). Trimming cost V 3 bases and J 5 bases, with 11 bases left between them. Germline V gives CDR1 ENHRY, CDR2 SYGVKD. The CDR3 loop spans 14 amino acids. The CDR3 DNA reads as TGTGCCATCAGTGACGACAGAGGCTATCAGCCCCAGCATTTT. This sequence encodes CAISDDRGYQPQHF.

V usage is TRBV30 and J usage is TRBJ2-7, with a tentative D call TRBD2 (6 bases). This CDR3 has 14 residues. Looked up from germline, CDR1 is GTSNPN and CDR2 is SVGIG (reference sequence). The V and J ends lost 0 bases and 3 bases respectively, with 12 bases between them. The CDR3 DNA sequence: TGTGCCTGGAGTGTCCCGGGACTGAACTACGAGCAGTACTTC. Protein product: CAWSVPGLNYEQYF.

The DNA for the CDR3 is TGTGCCAGCAGTTTGGGGACCCTCGGAAACACCATATATTTT. Translation: CASSLGTLGNTIYF. The chain links TRBV28 to TRBJ1-3, with D possibly being TRBD1 (5 bases). Germline CDR1 reads MDHEN; CDR2 reads SYDVKM. This CDR3 comprises 14 residues. V was trimmed by 3 bases and J by 4 bases, leaving 10 bases between them.

V usage is TRBV7-3 and J usage is TRBJ1-2, with D possibly matching TRBD1 (6 bases). This CDR3 region has 15 residues. Germline V gene sequence: CDR1 SGHTA, CDR2 FQGTGA. V was clipped by 0 bases and J by 7 bases, with 15 bases between them. In DNA, the CDR3 is TGTGCCAGCAGCTTAACCCCAGGGGTAGGGGGTGGCTACACCTTC. Protein: CASSLTPGVGGGYTF. The complete variable domain, with remaining parts taken from reference TRBV7-3 and TRBJ1-2, reads GAGVSQTPSNKVTEKGKYVELRCDPISGHTALYWYRQSLGQGPEFLIYFQGTGAADDSGLPNDRFFAVRPEGSVSTLKIQRTERGDSAVYLCASSLTPGVGGGYTFGSGTRLTVV.